Below are 16 T cell receptor beta chains sequenced from a single sample in a study of T cells in Graves' hyperthyroidism and ophthalmopathy. The investigators amplified TCR beta CDR3 regions from RNA transcripts. The HTBI primer set was used in a first-round RT-PCR of the TCR CDR3. TCRdb fed the multiplex PCR reads into MiXCR, producing one record per CDR3 protein. The repertoire holds a few hundred thousand distinct CDR3 sequences, with 35% to 55% as singletons. Sequenced: peripheral blood or thyroid tissue (not recorded which). All receptors derive from a young woman with Graves' hyperthyroidism.

About this clonotype itself: A much larger clonotype is one base distant, so this may be a read error. CDR3 protein: CSATLGPEQHF. CDR3 nucleotides: TGCAGTGCTACACTCGGACCTGAGCAGCACTTC. The chain employs TRBV20-1 and TRBJ2-7; no firm D call. CDR3 length equals 11 residues. The V gene's germline CDR1 is DFQATT and CDR2 SNEGSKA (reference sequence).

Turning to this clonotype: The junction differs from germline at one of its ends, possibly a read error. The chain recombines TRBV5-1 with TRBJ2-2, with a tentative D call TRBD2 (6 bases). CDR3 length: 14 amino acids. Germline lookup yields CDR1 SGHRS and CDR2 YFSETQ. The CDR3 protein is CASSYPGGTGELFF. The CDR3 DNA reads TGTGCCAGCAGTTACCCCGGGGGCACCGGGGAGCTGTTTTTT.

This clonotype has ten or more counts. This chain connects TRBV7-8 to TRBJ2-2, with 14 bases aligning to TRBD2. The CDR3 is 16 residues long. Trimming removed 4 bases from V and 6 bases from J; junction bases left unmatched: 4. CDR1 is SGHVS, CDR2 FQNEAQ, per germline. CDR3 bases: TGTGCCAGCAGCTGGGCGGGACTAGCGGGAGCCGGGGAGCTGTTTTTT. It translates to CASSWAGLAGAGELFF.

The genes are TRBV6-2 or TRBV6-3 and TRBJ2-5; TRBD2 matches 8 bases. V was clipped by 3 bases and J by 2 bases; unmatched bases: 8. Germline V gene data show CDR1 as MNHEY and CDR2 as SVGEGT. The CDR3 has 16 residues. CDR3 nucleotide sequence: TGTGCCAGCAGTTATCCGGCGGGGGGCCTTCAAGAGACCCAGTACTTC. Its translation: CASSYPAGGLQETQYF.

With regard to this clonotype: Being one base from a much bigger clone, this may be a read error. The rearrangement links TRBV7-9 to TRBJ1-4; D remains ambiguous. The CDR3 is 13 amino acids. The germline gives CDR1 SEHNR, CDR2 FQNEAQ (reference sequence). The CDR3 loop reads CASSSPGSEELFF. The CDR3 nucleotides read TGTGCCAGCAGCTCTCCGGGCAGTGAAGAACTGTTTTTT.

On this clonotype itself: Its ends do not fully match the called genes, so a read error is possible. This chain uses TRBV2 with TRBJ1-2; D uncertain. The CDR3 length is 15 residues. Germline V gene lookup returns CDR1 SNHLY and CDR2 FYNNEI. The CDR3 region has the DNA TGTGCCAGCAGTGAGACGGCTAGCGGTAACAATGGCTACACCTTC. It specifies CASSETASGNNGYTF.

The chain employs TRBV4-1 and TRBJ2-5; 8 bases agree with TRBD2. The CDR3 length is 15 residues. Germline assignment: CDR1 MGHRA and CDR2 YSYEKL. V was pared by 1 base and J by 5 bases, with 6 bases of the junction left unmatched. This CDR3 reads CASSQARTGGETQYF. The CDR3 DNA sequence: TGCGCCAGCAGCCAAGCGCGGACGGGGGGGGAGACCCAGTACTTC.

There are a few counts of this clonotype. Being one base from a much bigger clone, this may be a read error. The chain joins TRBV7-8 to TRBJ1-5; 7 bases are a match to TRBD1. V shed 5 bases, J shed 7 bases, and the junction held 8 bases outside the gene matches. Germline values: CDR1 SGHVS, CDR2 FQNEAQ. This CDR3 is 14 amino acids long. The CDR3: CASSHAGGRQPQHF. The DNA for the CDR3 is TGTGCCAGCAGCCATGCAGGGGGACGCCAGCCCCAGCATTTT. The complete variable domain, with remaining parts taken from reference TRBV7-8 and TRBJ1-5, reads GAGVSQSPRYKVAKRGQDVALRCDPISGHVSLFWYQQALGQGPEFLTYFQNEAQLDKSGLPSDRFFAERPEGSVSTLKIQRTQQEDSAVYLCASSHAGGRQPQHFGDGTRLSIL.

This chain uses TRBV11-3 with TRBJ1-2; maybe TRBD1 (6 bases). CDR1 is SGHNT, CDR2 YENEEA, per germline. V lost 1 base and J lost 12, with 12 bases in between. This CDR3 region has 12 residues. The CDR3 coding sequence is TGTGCCAGCAGCTTAGGGCTTGGGGGCCACACCTTC. Encoded protein: CASSLGLGGHTF.

This clonotype was counted at least ten times. This chain links TRBV20-1 with TRBJ1-4; 7 bases line up with TRBD1. Germline CDR1 DFQATT, CDR2 SNEGSKA (reference sequence). Losses at the gene ends were 5 bases for V and 8 bases for J; bases not matched to a gene: 8. The CDR3 contains 13 residues. The CDR3 DNA follows: TGCAGTGCTCTCCTGGACAGGCGGGAAAAACTGTTTTTT. This sequence encodes CSALLDRREKLFF.

This clonotype was seen at least ten times. The V and J genes are TRBV7-8 and TRBJ1-5, with D possibly matching TRBD1 (6 bases). V was trimmed by 1 base and J by 6 bases, leaving 16 bases between them. Germline CDR1 reads SGHVS; CDR2 reads FQNEAQ. The CDR3 contains 16 residues. The CDR3 protein is CASSLERVGGGQPQHF. DNA for the CDR3: TGTGCCAGCAGCTTAGAGAGGGTGGGGGGCGGTCAGCCCCAGCATTTT. Full variable domain (outside the CDR3, taken from reference TRBV7-8 and TRBJ1-5): GAGVSQSPRYKVAKRGQDVALRCDPISGHVSLFWYQQALGQGPEFLTYFQNEAQLDKSGLPSDRFFAERPEGSVSTLKIQRTQQEDSAVYLCASSLERVGGGQPQHFGDGTRLSIL.

The J gene is TRBJ1-1, the V gene TRBV5-1; no clear D. The CDR3 has 12 amino acids. The germline V gene encodes CDR1 SGHRS and CDR2 YFSETQ. V was clipped by 0 bases and J by 9 bases, with 9 bases between them. This CDR3 reads CASSLDFSKAFF. For the CDR3, the DNA is TGCGCCAGCAGCTTGGACTTTTCGAAAGCTTTCTTT.

In the case of this clonotype: Without the conserved terminal phenylalanine or tryptophan, this CDR3 likely stems from a read error. This chain links TRBV7-6 with TRBJ1-3; possible D gene TRBD1, 6 bases. This CDR3 region has 13 residues. The V end was cut by 4 bases, the J end by 4 bases, with 8 bases between. The germline gives CDR1 SGHVS, CDR2 FNYEAQ. As DNA, the CDR3 is TGTGCCAGCAGCTGGGACATCGGAAACACCATATATCTT. As protein: CASSWDIGNTIYL.

The sample holds one count of this clonotype. The chain uses TRBV10-3 and TRBJ2-5, with 13 bases aligning to TRBD2. This CDR3 region has 15 residues. The germline gives CDR1 ENHRY, CDR2 SYGVKD. Germline trimming cut 4 bases from V and 5 bases from J; bases unmatched to any gene: 4. This chain's CDR3 is CAISGTSGRYETQYF. CDR3 bases: TGTGCCATCAGTGGGACTAGCGGGAGATACGAGACCCAGTACTTC.

With respect to this clonotype: This sequence may be a read error, since a much larger clone differs from it by one base. This rearrangement joins TRBV3-2 to TRBJ1-1; TRBD1 is the table's D call, not checked against the DNA. TRBV3-2 is shown as a pseudogene. The CDR3 length is 15 residues. CDR3 sequence (DNA): TGTGCCAGCAGCCAAAGGGGAATGGGGAACACTGAAGCTCTCTTT. This encodes CASSQRGMGNTEALF.

The V gene is TRBV5-1, the J gene TRBJ2-7; no clear D. In germline, CDR1 is SGHRS, CDR2 YFSETQ. CDR3 size: 13 residues. V shed 4 bases and J shed 2 bases, with 10 bases lying between them. In DNA form, the CDR3 reads TGCGCCAGCAGCCGACTGCGCCCCTACGAGCAGTACTTC. This translates into CASSRLRPYEQYF.